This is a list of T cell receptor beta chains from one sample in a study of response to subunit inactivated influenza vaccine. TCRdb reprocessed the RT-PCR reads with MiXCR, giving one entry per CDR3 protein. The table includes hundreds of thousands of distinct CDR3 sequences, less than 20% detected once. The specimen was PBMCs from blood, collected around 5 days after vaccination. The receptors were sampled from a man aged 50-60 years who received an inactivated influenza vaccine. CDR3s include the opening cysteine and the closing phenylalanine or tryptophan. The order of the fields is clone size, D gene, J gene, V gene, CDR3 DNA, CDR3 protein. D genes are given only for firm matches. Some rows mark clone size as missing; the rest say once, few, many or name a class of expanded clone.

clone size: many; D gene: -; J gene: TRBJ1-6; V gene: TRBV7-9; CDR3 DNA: TGTGCCAGCAGCTTGGGCAACTATAATTCACCCCTCCACTTT; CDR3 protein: CASSLGNYNSPLHF
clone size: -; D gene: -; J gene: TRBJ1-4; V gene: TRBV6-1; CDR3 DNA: TGTGCCAGCCAGGTGGGGCCGGCTAATGAAAAACTGTTTTTT; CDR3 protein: CASQVGPANEKLFF
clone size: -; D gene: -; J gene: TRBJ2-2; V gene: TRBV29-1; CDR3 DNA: TGCAGCGTTGACCCTGTGGGAACCGGGGAGCTGTTTTTT; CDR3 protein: CSVDPVGTGELFF
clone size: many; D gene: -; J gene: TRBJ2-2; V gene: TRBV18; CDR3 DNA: TGTGCCAGCTCACGCAATGCGGCCCGGGACACCGGGGAGCTGTTTTTT; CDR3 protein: CASSRNAARDTGELFF
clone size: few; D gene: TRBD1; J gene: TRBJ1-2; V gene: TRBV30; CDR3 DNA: TGTGCAATCGAGGGGGACAGAAACTCTGGCTACACCTTC; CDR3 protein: CAIEGDRNSGYTF
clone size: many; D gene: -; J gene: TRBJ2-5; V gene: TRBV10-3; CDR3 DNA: TGTGCCATCAGTGACGGCAGTCAAGAGACCCAGTACTTC; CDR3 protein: CAISDGSQETQYF
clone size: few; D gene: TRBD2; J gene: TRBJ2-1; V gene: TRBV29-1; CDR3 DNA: TGCAGCGCATCGACTAGCGGTGCAAACAATGAGCAGTTCTTC; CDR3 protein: CSASTSGANNEQFF
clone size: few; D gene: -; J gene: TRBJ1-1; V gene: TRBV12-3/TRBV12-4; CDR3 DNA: TGTGCCAGCAGTTTAAACACCCCCCGGGAAGCTTTCTTT; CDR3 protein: CASSLNTPREAFF
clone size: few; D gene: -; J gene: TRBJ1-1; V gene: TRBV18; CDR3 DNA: TGTGCCAGCTCTCGTCAGGAACGGGGTGAAGCTTTCTTT; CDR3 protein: CASSRQERGEAFF
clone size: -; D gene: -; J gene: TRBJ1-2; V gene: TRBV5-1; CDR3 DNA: TGCGCCAGCAGCTTCAACAGGGAGGGCTACACCTTC; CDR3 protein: CASSFNREGYTF
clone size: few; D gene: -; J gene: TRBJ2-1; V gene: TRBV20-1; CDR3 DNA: TGCAGTGCTAGAGACGGGGGCTGGGAGCAGTTCTTC; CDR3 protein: CSARDGGWEQFF
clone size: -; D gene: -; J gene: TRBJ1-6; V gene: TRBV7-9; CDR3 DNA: TGTGCCAGCAGCGGTCCGGGGTATAATTCACCCCTCCACTTT; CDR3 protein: CASSGPGYNSPLHF
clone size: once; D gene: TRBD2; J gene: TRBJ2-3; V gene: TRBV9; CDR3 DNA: TGTGCCAGCAGCGTAGATCTGCGGGAGTGGAGCACAGATACGCAGTATTTT; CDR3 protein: CASSVDLREWSTDTQYF
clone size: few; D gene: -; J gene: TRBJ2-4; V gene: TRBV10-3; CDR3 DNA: TGTGCCATCAGTGAAGGAGGGGCGATAGCCAAAAACATTCAGTACTTC; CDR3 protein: CAISEGGAIAKNIQYF
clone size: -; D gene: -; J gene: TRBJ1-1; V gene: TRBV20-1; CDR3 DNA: TGCAGTGCTACAGGCCTGGGGGACACTGAAGCTTTCTTT; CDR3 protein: CSATGLGDTEAFF
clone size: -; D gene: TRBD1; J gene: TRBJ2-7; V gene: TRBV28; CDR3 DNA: TGTGCCAGCAGTTTAATCTCCCCCGGGACAGGGGCCCAGTACTTC; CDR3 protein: CASSLISPGTGAQYF
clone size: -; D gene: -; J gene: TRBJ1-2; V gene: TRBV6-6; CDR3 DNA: TGTGCCAGCAGTTCAGACAACTACTATGGCTACACCTTC; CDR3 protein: CASSSDNYYGYTF
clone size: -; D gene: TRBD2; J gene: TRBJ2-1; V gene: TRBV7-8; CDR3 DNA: TGTGCCAGCAGCAAGTTCGGACTAGCGGACTACAATGAGCAGTTCTTC; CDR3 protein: CASSKFGLADYNEQFF
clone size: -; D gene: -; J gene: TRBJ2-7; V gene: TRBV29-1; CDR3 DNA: TGCAGCCAACATACAATAGCGGCTGGTTCCCACGAGCAGTACTTC; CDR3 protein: CSQHTIAAGSHEQYF
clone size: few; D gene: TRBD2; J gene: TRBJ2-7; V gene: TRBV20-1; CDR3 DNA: TGCAGTCTACGAGGGGTAGCGGGGGGCAGCCCGAATTCCTACGAGCAGTACTTC; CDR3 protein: CSLRGVAGGSPNSYEQYF
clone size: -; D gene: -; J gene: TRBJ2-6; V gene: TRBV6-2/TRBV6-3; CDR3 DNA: TGTGCCAGCAAGGAATCTCCCCTGGGTCGATCTGGGGCCAACGTCCTGACTTTC; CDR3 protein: CASKESPLGRSGANVLTF
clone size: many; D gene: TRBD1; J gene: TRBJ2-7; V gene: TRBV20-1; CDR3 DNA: TGCAGTGCTAGAGTCAGGGGGCGTTACGAGCAGTACTTC; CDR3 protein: CSARVRGRYEQYF
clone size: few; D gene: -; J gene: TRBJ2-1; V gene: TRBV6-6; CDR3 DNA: TGTGCCAGTGCAGACAGAAGCTACAATGAGCAGTTCTTC; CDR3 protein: CASADRSYNEQFF
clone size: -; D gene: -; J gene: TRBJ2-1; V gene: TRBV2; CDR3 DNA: TGTGCCAGCAGTGAAAGGCGGGGTTCCTACAATGAGCAGTTCTTC; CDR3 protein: CASSERRGSYNEQFF
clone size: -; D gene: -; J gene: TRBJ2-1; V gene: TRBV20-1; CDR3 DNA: TGCAGTGCTAGAGTGGGACTCGGAGACTCCTACAATGAGCAGTTCTTC; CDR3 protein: CSARVGLGDSYNEQFF
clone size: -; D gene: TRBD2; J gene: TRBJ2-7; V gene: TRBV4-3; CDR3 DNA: TGCGCCAGCAGCCGAGCTAGCGGGAGGGCCGGAGGGGCCTCCTACGAGCAGTACTTC; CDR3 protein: CASSRASGRAGGASYEQYF
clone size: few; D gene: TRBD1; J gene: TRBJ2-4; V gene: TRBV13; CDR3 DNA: TGTGCCAGCAGCCCAATGGGACAGGGCTTAAAAAACATTCAGTACTTC; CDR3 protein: CASSPMGQGLKNIQYF
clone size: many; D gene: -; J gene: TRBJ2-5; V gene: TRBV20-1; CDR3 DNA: TGCAGTGCTAGAGAGAGCGCACCAGGGGCCCAGTATTTC; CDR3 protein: CSARESAPGAQYF
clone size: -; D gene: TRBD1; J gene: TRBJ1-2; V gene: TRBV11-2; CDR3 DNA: TGTGCCAGCAGCTTAGCTCTTTCTCCAGGGGGCGCGGGTGGCTACACCTTC; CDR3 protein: CASSLALSPGGAGGYTF
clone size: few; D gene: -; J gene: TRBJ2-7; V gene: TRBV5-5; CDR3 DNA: TGTGCCAGCAGCCCGTTTTCCCCCCGCTCCTACGAGCAGTACTTC; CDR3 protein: CASSPFSPRSYEQYF
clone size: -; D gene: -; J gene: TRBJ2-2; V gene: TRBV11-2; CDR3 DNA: TGTGCCAGCAGCCCCTCTCCAGGAGTGTGGTCCGGGGAGCTGTTTTTT; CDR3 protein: CASSPSPGVWSGELFF
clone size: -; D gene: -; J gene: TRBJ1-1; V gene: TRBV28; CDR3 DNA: TGTGCCAGCGCGAAATGGACGGAGAACACTGAAGCTTTCTTT; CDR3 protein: CASAKWTENTEAFF
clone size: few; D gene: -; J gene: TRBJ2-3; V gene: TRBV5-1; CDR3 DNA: TGCGCCACCGGAGAGGGTCTCGCCTCTAGCACAGATACGCAGTATTTT; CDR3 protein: CATGEGLASSTDTQYF
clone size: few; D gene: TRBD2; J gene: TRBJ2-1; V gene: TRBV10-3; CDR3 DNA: TGTGCCATCAGCGAGGGGACTAGCGAATACAATGAGCAGTTCTTC; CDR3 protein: CAISEGTSEYNEQFF
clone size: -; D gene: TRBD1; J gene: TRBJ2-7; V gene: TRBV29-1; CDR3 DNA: TGCAGCGTCGTCCGGGACAGGGGATCCTACGAGCAGTACTTC; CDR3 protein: CSVVRDRGSYEQYF
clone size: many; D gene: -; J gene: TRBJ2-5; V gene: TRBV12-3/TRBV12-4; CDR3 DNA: TGTGCCAGCAGTTTAGGAGGGAGTCGTTCAGCAGAGACCCAGTACTTC; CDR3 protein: CASSLGGSRSAETQYF
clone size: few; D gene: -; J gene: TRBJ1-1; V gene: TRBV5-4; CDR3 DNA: TGTGCCAGCCGTCCACAGGTTATGAACACTGAAGCTTTCTTT; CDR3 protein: CASRPQVMNTEAFF
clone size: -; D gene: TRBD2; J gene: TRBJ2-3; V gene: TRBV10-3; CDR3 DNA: TGTGCCATCAGTGAGTCGAGCCCAGCGGGAAGCACAGATACGCAGTATTTT; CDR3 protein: CAISESSPAGSTDTQYF
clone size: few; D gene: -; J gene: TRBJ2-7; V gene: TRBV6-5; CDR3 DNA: TGTGCCAGCAGTTACATAACCGGGCCCCGAGACTACGAGCAGTACTTC; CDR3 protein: CASSYITGPRDYEQYF
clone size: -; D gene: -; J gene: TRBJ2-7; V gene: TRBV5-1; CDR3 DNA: TGCGCCAGCAGCTTGGTCGGGAGTGGCGAGCAGTACTTC; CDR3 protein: CASSLVGSGEQYF
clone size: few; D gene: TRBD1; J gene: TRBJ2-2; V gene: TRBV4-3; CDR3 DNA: TGCGCCAGCAGCCAAGACGGGAAGACAGGGCGGACCGGGGAGCTGTTTTTT; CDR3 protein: CASSQDGKTGRTGELFF
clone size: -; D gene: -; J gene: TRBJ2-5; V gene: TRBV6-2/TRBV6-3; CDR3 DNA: TGTGCCAGCAGTTGGTCAGGGCCGCGGGAGACCCAGTACTTC; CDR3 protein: CASSWSGPRETQYF
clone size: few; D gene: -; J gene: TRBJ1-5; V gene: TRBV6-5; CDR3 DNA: TGTGCCAGCGGGTTCGGGCAGCCCCAGCATTTT; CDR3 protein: CASGFGQPQHF
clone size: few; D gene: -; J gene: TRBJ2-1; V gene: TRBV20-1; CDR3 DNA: TGCAGTGCTAGAGGTCCCGTCAGCAGTGAGCAGTTCTTC; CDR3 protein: CSARGPVSSEQFF
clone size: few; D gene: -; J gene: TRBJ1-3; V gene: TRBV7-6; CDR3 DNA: TGTGCCAGCAGCTTAGGACCTGCGACAGGTTTATCTGGAAACACCATATATTTT; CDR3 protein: CASSLGPATGLSGNTIYF
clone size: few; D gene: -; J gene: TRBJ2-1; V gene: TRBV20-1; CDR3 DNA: TGCAGTGCTAGTACCGGGGACTGGTACAATGAGCAGTTCTTC; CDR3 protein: CSASTGDWYNEQFF
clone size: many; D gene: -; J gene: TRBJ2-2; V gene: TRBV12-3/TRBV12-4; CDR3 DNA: TGTGCCAGCAGTACACCGGGCCGCGGGGAGCTGTTTTTT; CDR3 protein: CASSTPGRGELFF
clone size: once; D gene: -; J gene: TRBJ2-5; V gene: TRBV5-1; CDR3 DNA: TGCGCCAGCAGCCCGACAGAGAATGTGGAGACCCAGTACTTC; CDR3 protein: CASSPTENVETQYF
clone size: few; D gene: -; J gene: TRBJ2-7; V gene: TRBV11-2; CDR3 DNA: TGTGCCAGCAGCTTAGGTCCGAACGATCCCTACGAGCAGTACTTC; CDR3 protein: CASSLGPNDPYEQYF
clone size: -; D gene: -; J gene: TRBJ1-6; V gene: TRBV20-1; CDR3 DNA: TGCAGTGCTAGTAAGACAAACGGTTCACCCCTCCACTTT; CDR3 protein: CSASKTNGSPLHF
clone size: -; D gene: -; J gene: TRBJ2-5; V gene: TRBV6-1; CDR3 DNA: TGTGCCAGCAGCAGGTTCCGCAGGGAGACCCAGTACTTC; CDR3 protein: CASSRFRRETQYF
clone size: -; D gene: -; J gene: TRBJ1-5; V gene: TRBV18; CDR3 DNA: TGTGCCAGCTCACCGACCCTCGCCGGGGGCAATCAGCCCCAGCATTTT; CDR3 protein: CASSPTLAGGNQPQHF
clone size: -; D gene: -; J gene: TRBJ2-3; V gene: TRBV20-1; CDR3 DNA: TGCATTCCTCCTACCGGAGCGCAGTATTTT; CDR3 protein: CIPPTGAQYF